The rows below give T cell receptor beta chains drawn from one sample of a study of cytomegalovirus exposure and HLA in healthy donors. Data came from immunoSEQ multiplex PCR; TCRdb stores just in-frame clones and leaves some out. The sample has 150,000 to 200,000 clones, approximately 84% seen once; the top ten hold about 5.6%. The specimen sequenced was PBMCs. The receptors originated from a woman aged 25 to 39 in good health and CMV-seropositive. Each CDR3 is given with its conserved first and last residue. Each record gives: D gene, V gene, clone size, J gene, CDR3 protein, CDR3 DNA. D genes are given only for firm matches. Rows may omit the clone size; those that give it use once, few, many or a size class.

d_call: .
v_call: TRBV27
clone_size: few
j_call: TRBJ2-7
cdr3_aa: CASRPLATGSYEQYF
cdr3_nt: TGTGCCAGCAGACCTCTCGCGACAGGTTCCTACGAGCAGTACTTC

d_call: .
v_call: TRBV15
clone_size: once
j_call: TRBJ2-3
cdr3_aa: CATSRDVGDTQYF
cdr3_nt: TGTGCCACCAGCAGAGATGTCGGAGATACGCAGTATTTT

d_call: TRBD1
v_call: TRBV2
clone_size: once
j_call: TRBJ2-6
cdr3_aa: CASSATGGLGANVLPF
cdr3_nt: TGTGCCAGCAGTGCAACAGGGGGGCTGGGGGCCAACGTCCTGCCTTTC

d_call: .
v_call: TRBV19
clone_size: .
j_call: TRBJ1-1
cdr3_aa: CASSQGRGEAFF
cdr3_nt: TGTGCCAGTAGCCAGGGCCGAGGTGAAGCTTTCTTT

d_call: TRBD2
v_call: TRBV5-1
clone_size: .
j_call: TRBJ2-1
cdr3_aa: CASSLQAGVPYNEQFF
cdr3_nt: TGCGCCAGCAGCTTGCAGGCGGGAGTACCCTACAATGAGCAGTTCTTC

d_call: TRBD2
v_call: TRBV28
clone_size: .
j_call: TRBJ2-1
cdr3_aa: CASSKLAEYNEQFF
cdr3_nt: TGTGCCAGCAGCAAACTAGCGGAATACAATGAGCAGTTCTTC

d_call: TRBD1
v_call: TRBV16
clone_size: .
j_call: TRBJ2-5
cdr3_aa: CASSQFSGTEETQYF
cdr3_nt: TGTGCCAGCAGCCAATTTTCCGGGACAGAAGAGACCCAGTACTTC

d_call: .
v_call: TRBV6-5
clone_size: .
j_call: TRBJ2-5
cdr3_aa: CASSLGTGLYKQYF
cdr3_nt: TGTGCCAGCAGTTTGGGTACAGGGTTGTACAAGCAGTACTTC

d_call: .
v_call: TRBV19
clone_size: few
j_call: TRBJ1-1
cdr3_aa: CASSIQSFNTEAFF
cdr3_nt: TGTGCCAGTAGTATCCAGTCCTTTAACACTGAAGCTTTCTTT

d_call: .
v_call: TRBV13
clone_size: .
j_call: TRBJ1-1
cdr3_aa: CASSVGRRMNTEAFF
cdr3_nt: TGTGCCAGCAGCGTCGGACGGAGGATGAACACTGAAGCTTTCTTT

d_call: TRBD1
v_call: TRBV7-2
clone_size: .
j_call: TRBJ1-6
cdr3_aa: CASSLATTGGSSPLHF
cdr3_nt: TGTGCCAGCAGCTTAGCGACTACAGGGGGCAGCTCACCCCTCCACTTT

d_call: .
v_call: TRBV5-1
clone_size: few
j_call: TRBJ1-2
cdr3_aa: CASSTTLTDPNYGYTF
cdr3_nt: TGCGCCAGCAGTACAACCTTAACAGACCCTAACTATGGCTACACCTTC

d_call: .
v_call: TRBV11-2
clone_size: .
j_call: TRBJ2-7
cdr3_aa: CASSSLTRRGAYEQYF
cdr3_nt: TGTGCCAGCAGCTCACTGACCCGCAGGGGGGCCTACGAGCAGTACTTC

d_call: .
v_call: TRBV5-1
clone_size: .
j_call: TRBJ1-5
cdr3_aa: CASSQTAGADQPQHF
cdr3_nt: TGCGCCAGCAGCCAGACAGCTGGGGCGGATCAGCCCCAGCATTTT

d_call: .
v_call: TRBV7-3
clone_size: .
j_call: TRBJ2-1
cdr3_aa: CASSSAGADLGEQFF
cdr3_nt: TGTGCCAGCAGCTCCGCGGGGGCAGATTTGGGTGAGCAGTTCTTC

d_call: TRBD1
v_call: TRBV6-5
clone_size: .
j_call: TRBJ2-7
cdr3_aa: CASSYSGQGYEQYF
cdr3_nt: TGTGCCAGCAGTTACTCGGGACAGGGGTACGAGCAGTACTTC

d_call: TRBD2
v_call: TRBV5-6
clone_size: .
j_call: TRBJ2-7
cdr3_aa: CASSDSSGSYEQYF
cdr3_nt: TGTGCCAGCAGCGACTCTAGCGGGAGTTACGAGCAGTACTTC

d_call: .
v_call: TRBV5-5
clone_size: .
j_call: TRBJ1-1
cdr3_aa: CASSLTAWNTEAFF
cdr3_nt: TGTGCCAGCAGCCTGACAGCGTGGAACACTGAAGCTTTCTTT

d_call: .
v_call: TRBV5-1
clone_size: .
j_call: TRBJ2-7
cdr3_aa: CASSLRGSQYEQYF
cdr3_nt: TGCGCCAGCAGCTTGCGGGGTAGTCAATACGAGCAGTACTTC

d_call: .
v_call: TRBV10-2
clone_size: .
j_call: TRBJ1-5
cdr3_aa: CASRDTGFSKQPQHF
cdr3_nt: TGCGCCAGCAGGGATACAGGGTTTAGCAAGCAGCCCCAGCATTTT

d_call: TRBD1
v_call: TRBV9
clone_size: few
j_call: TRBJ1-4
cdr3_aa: CASSPRQGWDQEKLFF
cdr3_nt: TGTGCCAGCAGCCCCCGACAGGGGTGGGACCAGGAAAAACTGTTTTTT

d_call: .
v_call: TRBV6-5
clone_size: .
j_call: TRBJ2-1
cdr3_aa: CASSYGQLYINEQFF
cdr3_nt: TGTGCCAGCAGTTACGGACAGCTATATATAAATGAGCAGTTCTTC

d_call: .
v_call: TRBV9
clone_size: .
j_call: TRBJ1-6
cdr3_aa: CASSFRDNNSPLHF
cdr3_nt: TGTGCCAGCAGTTTCCGGGACAACAATTCACCCCTCCACTTT

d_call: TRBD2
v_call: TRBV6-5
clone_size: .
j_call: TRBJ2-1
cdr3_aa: CASSFAGVWVNEQFF
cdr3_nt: TGTGCCAGCAGTTTTGCGGGAGTTTGGGTCAATGAGCAGTTCTTC